This T cell receptor beta chain was found in a study of Ad26.COV2.S vaccination and SARS-CoV-2 variants. The sample's treatment: around 19 received Ad26.COV2.S at low or high dose, single or two shots; about 5 received placebo; per-sample allocation not given. Collection of samples fell on day 63 after the first vaccine or placebo injection. Clones were sequenced by immunoSEQ multiplex PCR, and TCRdb holds only the in-frame ones, with some missing. The profile shows about half a million clones, around 89% of them singletons. This CDR3 has 15 amino acids. V was cut by 0 bases and J by 3 bases, with 11 bases left in between. Germline CDR1 MNHEY, CDR2 SVGAGI.

Source: peripheral blood, taken in a trial of Ad26.COV2.S vaccine versus placebo. V usage is TRBV6-5 and J usage is TRBJ1-1; the D gene is possibly TRBD1 (5 bases). The clonotype was recovered from a person between 18 and 60 years old who received the Ad26.COV2.S COVID-19 vaccine or a placebo. The CDR3 protein is CASSYSSVGDTEAFF. The CDR3 coding sequence is TGTGCCAGCAGTTACTCTTCCGTAGGGGACACTGAAGCTTTCTTT.